Sequencing of this T cell receptor beta chain was carried out in a study of T cells in Graves' hyperthyroidism and ophthalmopathy (dated by TCRdb to between 2018 and 2021). Looking at the study overall: Peripheral blood samples were taken at the time of initial diagnosis, prior to any treatment. To identify TCR V-J signatures that set the groups apart, the researchers used a discovery cohort of 100 patients, made up of 40 to 45 with Graves' ophthalmopathy and 57 with stable Graves' hyperthyroidism. Whether ophthalmopathy could be predicted prospectively was tested in an independent validation cohort made up of under 20 hyperthyroidism patients plus 17 patients who later progressed to ophthalmopathy. The 75 to 100 discovery patients were divided at random into training and test sets in a 7:3 ratio. In addition, the study compared T-cell repertoires in thyroid tissue and in blood from roughly 6 Graves' hyperthyroidism patients. After sampling, hyperthyroidism patients received methimazole starting at 30 mg daily, and ophthalmopathy patients received high-dose intravenous methylprednisolone. TCR Vbeta CDR3 sequencing of roughly 140 peripheral blood samples (over 40 ophthalmopathy, 75 to 80 hyperthyroidism and some 17 progressor patients) is reported in the paper. The paper as a whole reports these results and caveats: In cross-validation, a model built on a 13 V-J signature told ophthalmopathy apart from stable hyperthyroidism with less than 90% sensitivity and 81% to 82% specificity, and in testing the same model reached 80%/75%. Sample size was not statistically predetermined, and blinding of investigators to group allocation was not performed. Most expanded thyroid clonotypes (frequency above 0.001) were also found in blood, which suggests that blood repertoires may mirror thyroid immune responses. In validation, progression to ophthalmopathy was predicted by the model with 70.59% sensitivity and roughly 76% specificity, a median of approximately 6.5 months before onset.

TCR beta CDR3 regions were amplified from RNA transcripts. A first-round RT-PCR of the TCR CDR3 used the HTBI primer set with the Qiagen OneStep RT-PCR kit. Libraries were constructed in a second round of multiplex PCR, after which size selection and purification were performed. Sequencing of the libraries was done on an Illumina HiSeq2000 using paired-end 100 bp reads. The authors processed their data as follows. SOAPnuke was used to process the raw data, removing reads that contained adapters or uncalled bases, had a mean Phred below 15, or lacked an exact match to the constant primer or identifier. High-quality paired reads were merged using COPE v1.2.5, and each unique nucleotide sequence was defined as a clonotype. MiTCR v1.1 was used to align the clonotypes against IMGT TRBV, TRBD and TRBJ reference segments. Analysis was restricted to V-J combinations with a frequency above 0.0001, which covered roughly 99% of repertoires. A TCS score was defined as the ratio between F50 (clonal expansion) and ExV (chaos), using BLOSUM62-based TCRdist between CDR3 peptides within each V-J. Welch's t-statistics and random forest reduced several hundred V-J features to 13, which were used in a naive Bayes classifier (R e1071). The public reads were quality trimmed at Q25 with fastp and then assembled into clones with MiXCR by TCRdb, keeping productive beta chains. Every distinct CDR3 protein forms one entry, paired with its most common genes and DNA. The V and J calls were not made by the authors but by TCRdb's processing. In all, the sample holds around 290,000 distinct CDR3 sequences, and about 14% of those were seen once. The ten largest account for almost 8% of the sample.

At least ten counts were recorded for this clonotype. No antigen is known for it. No qualities accompany the bases; no much larger clone lies one base away. CDR1 DFQATT and CDR2 SNEGSKA are derived from the germline V gene (reference sequence). The CDR3 covers 12 residues, taking in both the cysteine and the phenylalanine. Left in the record is the CDR3 DNA by itself, 36 bases read in frame from the first base. V is pared back by 6 bases and J by 1 base, with 9 bases lying between the germline termini. Hyperthyroidism patients were newly diagnosed, had a disease duration of under 2 months, and were aged 18 to 65 years. Any patient with an uncontrolled infection, another autoimmune disease, pregnancy or lactation was excluded. Diagnoses relied on clinical symptoms, serum thyroxine and TRAb, thyroid ultrasound and orbital computed tomography. Blood from progressor patients was drawn when they were first diagnosed with hyperthyroidism, before any ophthalmopathy symptoms appeared. Ficoll-Paque density gradient centrifugation was used to isolate PBMCs from around 10 ml of fresh peripheral blood. Progressor patients were defined as those initially diagnosed with Graves' hyperthyroidism in whom ophthalmopathy developed during follow-up. Total RNA was extracted with Trizol reagent, and quality was checked on an Agilent 2100 Bioanalyzer.

Sequencing was carried out using blood. This TCR came from a woman aged 25 to 39 with Graves' hyperthyroidism that later progressed to Graves' ophthalmopathy. The chain links TRBV20-1 with TRBJ1-1; TRBD1 might be the D gene, on 5 matching bases. The DNA reads as follows: TGCAGTGCCAGGGACCCGAACACTGAAGCTTTCTTT. Translated, it reads CSARDPNTEAFF.